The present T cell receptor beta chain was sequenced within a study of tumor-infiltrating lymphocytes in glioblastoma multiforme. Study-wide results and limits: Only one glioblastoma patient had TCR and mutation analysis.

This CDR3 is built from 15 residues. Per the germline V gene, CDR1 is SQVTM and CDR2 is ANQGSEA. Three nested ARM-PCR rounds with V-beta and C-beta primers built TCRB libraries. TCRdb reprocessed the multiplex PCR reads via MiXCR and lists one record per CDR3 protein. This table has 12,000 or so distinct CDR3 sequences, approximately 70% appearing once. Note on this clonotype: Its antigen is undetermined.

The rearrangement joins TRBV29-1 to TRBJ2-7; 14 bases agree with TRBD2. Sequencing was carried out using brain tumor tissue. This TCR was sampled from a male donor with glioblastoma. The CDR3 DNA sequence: TGCAGTGTCGAATTAGGGACTAGCGGGAGCGACGTGCAGTACTTC. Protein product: CSVELGTSGSDVQYF.